This T cell receptor beta chain originates from a study of shared clonotypes between healthy human individuals. Whole-study context: The plates for each donor numbered three CD4 naive, three CD4 memory, two CD8 naive and one CD8 memory. Study results and caveats: The study found lower generation probabilities in non-shared clonotypes than in those shared by all four donors.

A deep-level run was used for the assay. TCRdb's table, derived via immunoSEQ multiplex PCR, lists solely in-frame clones and lacks some. The data contain around 2.1 million clones, about 94% of them singletons. It was into CD45RA+ naive and CD45RA-negative memory subsets that the CD4+ cells were split. With regard to this clone: Its cognate antigen is unknown.

The sequence came from a man between 18 and 29 years old in good health. The sample was naive CD4+ T cells sorted from blood. As to subset: CD45RA+ positively selected.

CDR3 DNA: TGTGCCAGCAGCCGATCCGGGACAACCGGGGAGCTGTTTTTT. Amino acids: CASSRSGTTGELFF. V and J are TRBV5-4 and TRBJ2-2; a weak D match, TRBD1 (6 bases). V was pared by 4 bases and J by 5 bases, with 12 bases between. This CDR3 region has 14 residues. CDR1 is SGHNT, CDR2 YYREEE, per germline (reference sequence).